Listed below are T cell receptor beta chains from one sample, sequenced in a study of T-cell memory formation after mild COVID-19. Using its own MiXCR run on the 5' RACE reads, TCRdb lists one record per CDR3 protein. Here the sample spans some 150,000 distinct CDR3 sequences, around 25% being singletons. Sequencing was done on a sample of PBMCs or a T cell subset sorted from them (not recorded which). All receptors come from an adult woman who had mild COVID-19 (a few samples of this study predate the infection). Cell type and time point are not known. CDR3s include the opening cysteine and the closing phenylalanine or tryptophan. D genes are given only for firm matches. Some rows have no size entry. The others give once, few or many, or a class for an expanded clone.

D gene: -
V gene: TRBV28
clone size: few
J gene: TRBJ1-1
CDR3 protein: CASSHWAGPVMNTEAFF

D gene: -
V gene: TRBV7-9
clone size: -
J gene: TRBJ2-1
CDR3 protein: CASSLVQTVISYNEQFF

D gene: -
V gene: TRBV15
clone size: many
J gene: TRBJ2-1
CDR3 protein: CATSREPGPGPNEQFF

D gene: -
V gene: TRBV11-2
clone size: -
J gene: TRBJ2-5
CDR3 protein: CASRRRTGFQETQYF

D gene: -
V gene: TRBV4-1
clone size: -
J gene: TRBJ2-2
CDR3 protein: CASSPLRHVANTGELFF

D gene: TRBD2
V gene: TRBV7-3
clone size: few
J gene: TRBJ2-3
CDR3 protein: CASSPSGMKTDTQYF

D gene: TRBD2
V gene: TRBV5-1
clone size: -
J gene: TRBJ2-1
CDR3 protein: CASSWGTITEGYYNEQFF

D gene: -
V gene: TRBV12-3/TRBV12-4
clone size: many
J gene: TRBJ2-7
CDR3 protein: CASSSTWDEQYF

D gene: -
V gene: TRBV27
clone size: few
J gene: TRBJ2-2
CDR3 protein: CASSLSIFGELFF

D gene: -
V gene: TRBV6-2/TRBV6-3
clone size: few
J gene: TRBJ2-3
CDR3 protein: CASTQEGSGADTQYF

D gene: TRBD2
V gene: TRBV7-2
clone size: -
J gene: TRBJ2-7
CDR3 protein: CASSTPGLEGSEQYF

D gene: -
V gene: TRBV7-9
clone size: few
J gene: TRBJ2-7
CDR3 protein: CASSFLTTYEQYF

D gene: TRBD1
V gene: TRBV4-2
clone size: few
J gene: TRBJ1-2
CDR3 protein: CASSQNPGQGARGYTF

D gene: -
V gene: TRBV19
clone size: -
J gene: TRBJ1-1
CDR3 protein: CASSLQGMNTEAFF

D gene: -
V gene: TRBV29-1
clone size: -
J gene: TRBJ2-7
CDR3 protein: CSGWHSAKQYF

D gene: TRBD2
V gene: TRBV7-8
clone size: -
J gene: TRBJ2-1
CDR3 protein: CASSYPGTSGINEQFF

D gene: TRBD1
V gene: TRBV7-9
clone size: -
J gene: TRBJ1-1
CDR3 protein: CASSPPGTGILDTEAFF

D gene: -
V gene: TRBV12-3/TRBV12-4
clone size: -
J gene: TRBJ2-7
CDR3 protein: CASSLAQSYEQYF

D gene: -
V gene: TRBV20-1
clone size: many
J gene: TRBJ1-1
CDR3 protein: CSAKLPQGLTTEAFF

D gene: TRBD1
V gene: TRBV30
clone size: -
J gene: TRBJ1-1
CDR3 protein: CAWSVGQGARTEAFF

D gene: TRBD1
V gene: TRBV5-6
clone size: -
J gene: TRBJ2-1
CDR3 protein: CASSLRGQGLIDEQFF

D gene: -
V gene: TRBV21-1
clone size: few
J gene: TRBJ2-7
CDR3 protein: CASSRERSYEQYF

D gene: TRBD1
V gene: TRBV7-9
clone size: -
J gene: TRBJ2-5
CDR3 protein: CASSLVTGGGETQYF

D gene: -
V gene: TRBV4-3
clone size: -
J gene: TRBJ2-7
CDR3 protein: CASSQGTASSYEQYF

D gene: -
V gene: TRBV12-3/TRBV12-4
clone size: -
J gene: TRBJ2-3
CDR3 protein: CASSSTRMDTQYF

D gene: TRBD2
V gene: TRBV5-1
clone size: -
J gene: TRBJ2-3
CDR3 protein: CASSLGLVSDTQYF

D gene: -
V gene: TRBV30
clone size: -
J gene: TRBJ1-4
CDR3 protein: CAWSVLDEKLFF

D gene: -
V gene: TRBV14
clone size: -
J gene: TRBJ2-7
CDR3 protein: CASSYGPRTDYEQYF

D gene: TRBD1
V gene: TRBV20-1
clone size: few
J gene: TRBJ2-3
CDR3 protein: CSARRGQGGDTQYF

D gene: TRBD1
V gene: TRBV7-9
clone size: few
J gene: TRBJ1-6
CDR3 protein: CASSSTGESPLHF

D gene: -
V gene: TRBV7-9
clone size: many
J gene: TRBJ1-6
CDR3 protein: CASSLALFNSPLHF

D gene: TRBD1
V gene: TRBV14
clone size: -
J gene: TRBJ2-7
CDR3 protein: CASSHGQGAYEQYF

D gene: TRBD2
V gene: TRBV29-1
clone size: few
J gene: TRBJ2-5
CDR3 protein: CSVDGLAGEFPETQYF

D gene: -
V gene: TRBV7-9
clone size: -
J gene: TRBJ2-7
CDR3 protein: CASSLVGADYEQYF

D gene: -
V gene: TRBV7-6
clone size: many
J gene: TRBJ2-7
CDR3 protein: CASSSAQHSYEQYF

D gene: -
V gene: TRBV4-1
clone size: -
J gene: TRBJ2-5
CDR3 protein: CASSRLKGEETQYF

D gene: TRBD2
V gene: TRBV4-1
clone size: -
J gene: TRBJ2-3
CDR3 protein: CASSPGHSGGTDTQYF

D gene: TRBD2
V gene: TRBV7-6
clone size: -
J gene: TRBJ2-5
CDR3 protein: CASSTLRGLGEGETQYF

D gene: TRBD2
V gene: TRBV20-1
clone size: few
J gene: TRBJ2-3
CDR3 protein: CSADGLAGSGSTDTQYF

D gene: -
V gene: TRBV27
clone size: few
J gene: TRBJ1-2
CDR3 protein: CASSLSGAAGYGYTF

D gene: TRBD1
V gene: TRBV9
clone size: -
J gene: TRBJ1-1
CDR3 protein: CASSVDTGGLMNTEAFF

D gene: -
V gene: TRBV24-1
clone size: few
J gene: TRBJ2-7
CDR3 protein: CATSDLAGGEQYF

D gene: -
V gene: TRBV11-3
clone size: -
J gene: TRBJ2-5
CDR3 protein: CASSSWRQGETQYF

D gene: TRBD1
V gene: TRBV5-1
clone size: few
J gene: TRBJ2-7
CDR3 protein: CASSFGQGPEQYF

D gene: TRBD2
V gene: TRBV7-7
clone size: -
J gene: TRBJ2-5
CDR3 protein: CASSLLAGEGETQYF

D gene: -
V gene: TRBV28
clone size: few
J gene: TRBJ2-5
CDR3 protein: CASSLTAGQQETQYF

D gene: -
V gene: TRBV9
clone size: -
J gene: TRBJ2-1
CDR3 protein: CASSASSDNEQFF